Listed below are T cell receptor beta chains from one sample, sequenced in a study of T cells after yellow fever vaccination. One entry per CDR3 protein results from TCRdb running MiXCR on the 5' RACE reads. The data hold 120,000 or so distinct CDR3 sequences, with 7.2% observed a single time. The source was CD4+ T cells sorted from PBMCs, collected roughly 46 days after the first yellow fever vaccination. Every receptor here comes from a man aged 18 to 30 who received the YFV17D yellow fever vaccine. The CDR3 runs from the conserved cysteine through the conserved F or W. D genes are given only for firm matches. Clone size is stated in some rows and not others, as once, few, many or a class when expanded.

CASSQVGRNSPLHF TGTGCCAGCAGCCAAGTAGGCAGGAATTCACCCCTCCACTTT TRBJ1-6 NA many TRBV3-1
CASSLKSGAAYEQYF TGTGCCAGCAGTTTGAAAAGCGGGGCTGCCTACGAGCAGTACTTC TRBJ2-7 TRBD2 many TRBV7-2
CASSLLSGELFF TGTGCCAGCAGCTTGTTGTCCGGGGAGCTGTTTTTT TRBJ2-2 NA many TRBV7-2
CASSARQGTTDTQYF TGTGCCAGCAGCGCGAGACAGGGGACCACAGATACGCAGTATTTT TRBJ2-3 TRBD1 many TRBV11-2
CASSFTGGGSPLHF TGTGCCAGCAGCTTTACAGGGGGCGGTTCACCCCTCCACTTT TRBJ1-6 TRBD1 many TRBV7-8
CASSWTARQETQYF TGTGCCAGCAGTTGGACCGCGCGCCAAGAGACCCAGTACTTC TRBJ2-5 NA NA TRBV12-3/TRBV12-4
CASSLHESGFSGELFF TGTGCCAGCAGCTTACATGAGTCAGGATTTTCCGGGGAGCTGTTTTTT TRBJ2-2 NA NA TRBV7-2
CASSVEPGQVWVNTYNEQFF TGTGCCAGCAGCGTAGAACCGGGACAGGTTTGGGTGAACACCTACAATGAGCAGTTCTTC TRBJ2-1 TRBD1 many TRBV9
CASSLDSHEQYF TGTGCCAGCAGCTTAGACTCCCACGAGCAGTACTTC TRBJ2-7 NA few TRBV7-8
CASSVGRGAANTGELFF TGTGCCAGCAGCGTAGGTCGGGGGGCCGCGAACACCGGGGAGCTGTTTTTT TRBJ2-2 NA NA TRBV9
CASSFPVTNTGELFF TGTGCCAGCAGCTTTCCTGTTACGAACACCGGGGAGCTGTTTTTT TRBJ2-2 NA NA TRBV7-8
CASSLSGSTDTQYF TGCGCCAGCAGCTTGTCTGGTTCGACAGATACGCAGTATTTT TRBJ2-3 NA many TRBV5-1
CASSWDRATHEQYF TGTGCCAGCAGTTGGGACAGAGCCACTCATGAGCAGTACTTC TRBJ2-7 TRBD1 many TRBV28
CASSLGLAVNTGELFF TGTGCCAGCAGCTTAGGACTAGCGGTCAACACCGGGGAGCTGTTTTTT TRBJ2-2 TRBD2 many TRBV7-2
CASSPPGQTTTEQFF TGTGCCAGCAGCCCACCGGGACAGACAACAACTGAGCAGTTCTTC TRBJ2-1 NA few TRBV21-1
CASSIFSNTEAFF TGTGCCAGTAGTATCTTTTCCAACACTGAAGCTTTCTTT TRBJ1-1 NA many TRBV19
CATSRDLVGSNTEAFF TGTGCCACCAGCAGAGATCTGGTAGGGTCAAACACTGAAGCTTTCTTT TRBJ1-1 NA many TRBV15
CASSFRQPQETQYF TGTGCCAGCAGTTTCAGGCAGCCACAAGAGACCCAGTACTTC TRBJ2-5 NA many TRBV12-3/TRBV12-4
CASSFPAGPQETQYF TGCGCCAGCAGCTTTCCAGCGGGGCCCCAAGAGACCCAGTACTTC TRBJ2-5 TRBD2 many TRBV5-1